Listed below are T cell receptor beta chains from one sample, sequenced in a study of shared clonotypes between healthy human individuals. The table came from immunoSEQ multiplex PCR; TCRdb's copy has only in-frame clones and leaves some out. The data hold approximately 2,000,000 clones, with less than 95% observed a single time. The sequencing sample was made of naive CD4+ T cells from PBMCs. The origin of the receptors is a man aged 18 to 35 in good health. Some clones in this sample may be carry-over from other donors' samples. Both conserved end residues are part of each CDR3. The D gene is left open where the match is weak. Rows may omit the clone size; those that give it use once, few, many or a size class.

J gene: TRBJ2-2
V gene: TRBV7-3
D gene: NA
clone size: NA
CDR3 DNA: TGTGCCAGCAGCCAGAAAGTTTTGGGGGAGCTGTTTTTT
CDR3 protein: CASSQKVLGELFF

J gene: TRBJ2-3
V gene: TRBV7-7
D gene: NA
clone size: NA
CDR3 DNA: TGTGCCAGCAGCTTAAGCCTACTAGCAGATACGCAGTATTTT
CDR3 protein: CASSLSLLADTQYF

J gene: TRBJ1-3
V gene: TRBV5-1
D gene: TRBD1
clone size: NA
CDR3 DNA: TGCGCCAGCTCAAGGACAGGGGGCAATGATGGAAACACCATATATTTT
CDR3 protein: CASSRTGGNDGNTIYF

J gene: TRBJ1-1
V gene: TRBV18
D gene: NA
clone size: NA
CDR3 DNA: TGTGCCAGCTCACAACAAGGGGCTGGCACTGAAGCTTTCTTT
CDR3 protein: CASSQQGAGTEAFF

J gene: TRBJ1-4
V gene: TRBV9
D gene: NA
clone size: NA
CDR3 DNA: TGTGCCAGCAGCGTGGGGGCCCATGAAAAACTGTTTTTT
CDR3 protein: CASSVGAHEKLFF

J gene: TRBJ2-3
V gene: TRBV18
D gene: NA
clone size: NA
CDR3 DNA: TGTGCCAGCTCCCTCAAGTCCCAGGGAAACACAGATACGCAGTATTTT
CDR3 protein: CASSLKSQGNTDTQYF

J gene: TRBJ1-5
V gene: TRBV29-1
D gene: NA
clone size: NA
CDR3 DNA: TGCAGCGTCTGGGATGAAGAGAATCAGCCCCAGCATTTT
CDR3 protein: CSVWDEENQPQHF

J gene: TRBJ1-5
V gene: TRBV2
D gene: NA
clone size: NA
CDR3 DNA: TGTGCCAGCAGTGTTGAGGGTGTGGGGCCGCCCCAGCATTTT
CDR3 protein: CASSVEGVGPPQHF

J gene: TRBJ1-5
V gene: TRBV4-1
D gene: TRBD1
clone size: NA
CDR3 DNA: TGCGCCAGCAGCCAAGGTCAGGGGGCAGGCAATCAGCCCCAGCATTTT
CDR3 protein: CASSQGQGAGNQPQHF

J gene: TRBJ2-2
V gene: TRBV6-6
D gene: NA
clone size: NA
CDR3 DNA: TGTGCCAGCAGTTACGCCAGGGCGAATACCGGGGAGCTGTTTTTT
CDR3 protein: CASSYARANTGELFF

J gene: TRBJ1-1
V gene: TRBV7-9
D gene: NA
clone size: NA
CDR3 DNA: TGTGCCAGCAGCCCGGGGACCGGCAGGGCCGACACTGAAGCTTTCTTT
CDR3 protein: CASSPGTGRADTEAFF

J gene: TRBJ2-7
V gene: TRBV5-4
D gene: TRBD1
clone size: NA
CDR3 DNA: TGTGCCAGCAGCGGGGCTGGGACAGGGTCCTACAAGCAGTACTTC
CDR3 protein: CASSGAGTGSYKQYF

J gene: TRBJ1-2
V gene: TRBV5-8
D gene: TRBD1
clone size: NA
CDR3 DNA: TGTGCCAGCAGCCTACAGGGGGCGCGAGGCTACACCTTC
CDR3 protein: CASSLQGARGYTF

J gene: TRBJ2-3
V gene: TRBV5-1
D gene: TRBD2
clone size: NA
CDR3 DNA: TGCGCCAGCAGCTCCGTTTTAGCCGGGGGGGATACGCAGTATTTT
CDR3 protein: CASSSVLAGGDTQYF

J gene: TRBJ2-2
V gene: TRBV27
D gene: NA
clone size: NA
CDR3 DNA: TGTGCCAGCAGACCCACCTCTCACACCGGGGAGCTGTTTTTT
CDR3 protein: CASRPTSHTGELFF

J gene: TRBJ2-3
V gene: TRBV5-1
D gene: TRBD2
clone size: NA
CDR3 DNA: TGCGCCAGCAGTAACCCCCGGGAGGGCAATACGCAGTATTTT
CDR3 protein: CASSNPREGNTQYF

J gene: TRBJ2-1
V gene: TRBV7-9
D gene: NA
clone size: NA
CDR3 DNA: TGTGCCAGCAGCTTTCGCGGCGGGTTTCTGAACAATGAGCAGTTCTTC
CDR3 protein: CASSFRGGFLNNEQFF

J gene: TRBJ2-3
V gene: TRBV28
D gene: NA
clone size: NA
CDR3 DNA: TGTGCCAGCCGCGGACAGACTAGCACAGATACGCAGTATTTT
CDR3 protein: CASRGQTSTDTQYF

J gene: TRBJ2-3
V gene: TRBV29-1
D gene: NA
clone size: NA
CDR3 DNA: TGCAGCGCCGCCACAGGGCTTGCAGATACGCAGTATTTT
CDR3 protein: CSAATGLADTQYF

J gene: TRBJ2-7
V gene: TRBV7-6
D gene: NA
clone size: NA
CDR3 DNA: TGTGCCAGCAGCTTAGGAAGGACGGCCTCCTACGAGCAGTACTTC
CDR3 protein: CASSLGRTASYEQYF

J gene: TRBJ1-1
V gene: TRBV7-9
D gene: TRBD1
clone size: few
CDR3 DNA: TGTGCCAGCAGCTTACCGGGACAGGGTACGAACACTGAAGCTTTCTTT
CDR3 protein: CASSLPGQGTNTEAFF

J gene: TRBJ1-2
V gene: TRBV28
D gene: NA
clone size: few
CDR3 DNA: TGTGCCAGCAGTTTATCTGTGTATGGCTACACCTTC
CDR3 protein: CASSLSVYGYTF

J gene: TRBJ1-1
V gene: TRBV2
D gene: NA
clone size: NA
CDR3 DNA: TGTGCCAGCAGTGAATGGGGGCCGAACACTGAAGCTTTCTTT
CDR3 protein: CASSEWGPNTEAFF

J gene: TRBJ1-5
V gene: TRBV7-9
D gene: TRBD1
clone size: few
CDR3 DNA: TGTGCCACCGGGACAGAGAGCAATCAGCCCCAGCATTTT
CDR3 protein: CATGTESNQPQHF

J gene: TRBJ2-1
V gene: TRBV4-2
D gene: TRBD2
clone size: NA
CDR3 DNA: TGTGCCAGCAGCCGAGAGATTACCGGGACTAGTTCTTATGAGCAGTTCTTC
CDR3 protein: CASSREITGTSSYEQFF

J gene: TRBJ2-7
V gene: TRBV18
D gene: NA
clone size: NA
CDR3 DNA: TGTGCCAGCTCACCAGCCTCGGGGGGCTCGTCCTACGAGCAGTACTTC
CDR3 protein: CASSPASGGSSYEQYF

J gene: TRBJ1-5
V gene: TRBV30
D gene: TRBD1
clone size: few
CDR3 DNA: TGTGCCTGGAGTACCGGACAGGGGCCTCAGCCCCAGCATTTT
CDR3 protein: CAWSTGQGPQPQHF

J gene: TRBJ2-3
V gene: TRBV11-3
D gene: TRBD1
clone size: NA
CDR3 DNA: TGTGCCAGCAGCCGGCGACAGGGCGGCACAGATACGCAGTATTTT
CDR3 protein: CASSRRQGGTDTQYF

J gene: TRBJ1-1
V gene: TRBV6-1
D gene: NA
clone size: NA
CDR3 DNA: TGTGCCAGCAGTGAAGTACAGCGTACTGAAGCTTTCTTT
CDR3 protein: CASSEVQRTEAFF

J gene: TRBJ2-1
V gene: TRBV27
D gene: NA
clone size: NA
CDR3 DNA: TGTGCCAGCAGTGTGGACTCGAGCTCCTACAATGAGCAGTTCTTC
CDR3 protein: CASSVDSSSYNEQFF

J gene: TRBJ2-1
V gene: TRBV2
D gene: TRBD1
clone size: once
CDR3 DNA: TGTGCCAGCAGGCTCCGGGACAGCTTTGTGGATGAGCAGTTCTTC
CDR3 protein: CASRLRDSFVDEQFF

J gene: TRBJ1-2
V gene: TRBV5-1
D gene: TRBD1
clone size: NA
CDR3 DNA: TGCGCCAGCAGCACCGGACAGGGTCCCTATGGCTACACCTTC
CDR3 protein: CASSTGQGPYGYTF

J gene: TRBJ1-3
V gene: TRBV28
D gene: TRBD1
clone size: NA
CDR3 DNA: TGTGCCAGCAGTTTATTCCCCCCGGGACAGGGTCACACCATATATTTT
CDR3 protein: CASSLFPPGQGHTIYF

J gene: TRBJ2-3
V gene: TRBV19
D gene: NA
clone size: NA
CDR3 DNA: TGTGCCAGTAGTCGGGCACAAAGCACAGATACGCAGTATTTT
CDR3 protein: CASSRAQSTDTQYF

J gene: TRBJ2-3
V gene: TRBV6-5
D gene: NA
clone size: NA
CDR3 DNA: TGTGCCAGCAGTTACGGGGAACTAGCCACAGATACGCAGTATTTT
CDR3 protein: CASSYGELATDTQYF

J gene: TRBJ2-7
V gene: TRBV4-2
D gene: NA
clone size: NA
CDR3 DNA: TGTGCCAGCAGCCAAGTTGATGGGACGAACTCCTACGAGCAGTACTTC
CDR3 protein: CASSQVDGTNSYEQYF

J gene: TRBJ2-4
V gene: TRBV5-1
D gene: TRBD2
clone size: NA
CDR3 DNA: TGCGCCAGCAGCAGGAACTCGGGGACTACCCTCGAATCGAGCAAAAACATTCAGTACTTC
CDR3 protein: CASSRNSGTTLESSKNIQYF

J gene: TRBJ1-1
V gene: TRBV5-1
D gene: TRBD1
clone size: NA
CDR3 DNA: TGCGCCAGCAGCGCCTCCCCGGGACAGGGGAACACTGAAGCTTTCTTT
CDR3 protein: CASSASPGQGNTEAFF

J gene: TRBJ2-5
V gene: TRBV5-4
D gene: TRBD2
clone size: NA
CDR3 DNA: TGTGCCAGCAGCACTAGGGGACTAGCGGGGAAGACCCAGTACTTC
CDR3 protein: CASSTRGLAGKTQYF

J gene: TRBJ1-1
V gene: TRBV5-3
D gene: NA
clone size: NA
CDR3 DNA: TGTGCCAGAAACTACTGGGGAGTTGAAGCTTTCTTT
CDR3 protein: CARNYWGVEAFF